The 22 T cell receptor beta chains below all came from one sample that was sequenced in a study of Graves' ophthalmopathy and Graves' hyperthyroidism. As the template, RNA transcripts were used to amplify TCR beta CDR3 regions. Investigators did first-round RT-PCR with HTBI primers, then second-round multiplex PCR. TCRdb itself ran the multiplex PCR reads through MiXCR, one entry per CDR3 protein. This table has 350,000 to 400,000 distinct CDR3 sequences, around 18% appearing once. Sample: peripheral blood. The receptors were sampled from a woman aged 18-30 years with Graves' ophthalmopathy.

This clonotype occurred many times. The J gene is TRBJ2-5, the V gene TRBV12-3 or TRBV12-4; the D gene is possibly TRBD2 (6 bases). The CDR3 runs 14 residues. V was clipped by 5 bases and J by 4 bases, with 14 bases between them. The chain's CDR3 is CASSRRTIRETQYF. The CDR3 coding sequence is TGTGCCAGCAGTAGGAGGACTATACGAGAGACCCAGTACTTC.

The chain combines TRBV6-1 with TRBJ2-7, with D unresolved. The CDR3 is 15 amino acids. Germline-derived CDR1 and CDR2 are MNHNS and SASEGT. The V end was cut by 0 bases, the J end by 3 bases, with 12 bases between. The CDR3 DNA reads TGTGCCAGCAGTGAAGCGCTGGGTGATAACTACGAGCAGTACTTC. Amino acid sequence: CASSEALGDNYEQYF.

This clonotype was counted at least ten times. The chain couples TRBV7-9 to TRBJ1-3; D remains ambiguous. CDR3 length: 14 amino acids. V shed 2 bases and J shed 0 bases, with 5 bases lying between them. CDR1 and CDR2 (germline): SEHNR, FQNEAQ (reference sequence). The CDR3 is CASSLPHSGNTIYF. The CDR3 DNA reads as TGTGCCAGCAGCTTACCGCACTCTGGAAACACCATATATTTT. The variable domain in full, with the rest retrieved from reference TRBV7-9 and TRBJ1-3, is DTGVSQNPRHKITKRGQNVTFRCDPISEHNRLYWYRQTLGQGPEFLTYFQNEAQLEKSRLLSDRFSAERPKGSFSTLEIQRTEQGDSAMYLCASSLPHSGNTIYFGEGSWLTVV.

CDR3 amino acids: CASSSEWGAIRDEQYF. Here the CDR3 DNA reads TGTGCCAGCAGCTCTGAATGGGGCGCCATCCGGGACGAGCAGTACTTC. The chain joins TRBV12-3 or TRBV12-4 to TRBJ2-7; D possibly corresponds to TRBD1 (5 bases). The CDR3 is made up of 16 amino acids. V was shortened by 6 bases and J by 5 bases, with 23 bases between the two germline ends.

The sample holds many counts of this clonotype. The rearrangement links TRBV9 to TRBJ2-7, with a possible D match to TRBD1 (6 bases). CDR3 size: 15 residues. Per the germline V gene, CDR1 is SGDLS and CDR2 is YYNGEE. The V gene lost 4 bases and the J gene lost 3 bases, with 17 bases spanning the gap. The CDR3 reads CASSSHPGAHYEQYF. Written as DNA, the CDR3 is TGTGCCAGCAGCTCCCACCCAGGGGCGCACTACGAGCAGTACTTC.

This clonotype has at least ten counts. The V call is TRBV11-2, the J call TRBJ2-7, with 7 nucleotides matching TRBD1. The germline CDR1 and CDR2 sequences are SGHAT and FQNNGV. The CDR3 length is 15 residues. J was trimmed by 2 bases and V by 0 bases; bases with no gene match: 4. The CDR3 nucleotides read TGTGCCAGCAGCTTAGAGGCACAGGGGACCTACGAGCAGTACTTC. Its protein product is CASSLEAQGTYEQYF.

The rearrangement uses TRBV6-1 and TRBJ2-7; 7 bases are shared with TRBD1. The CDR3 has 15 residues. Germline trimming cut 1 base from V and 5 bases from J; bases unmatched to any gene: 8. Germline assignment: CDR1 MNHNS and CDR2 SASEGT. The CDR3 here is CASSEVSGTAHEQYF. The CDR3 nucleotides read TGTGCCAGCAGTGAAGTGTCGGGGACAGCCCACGAGCAGTACTTC.

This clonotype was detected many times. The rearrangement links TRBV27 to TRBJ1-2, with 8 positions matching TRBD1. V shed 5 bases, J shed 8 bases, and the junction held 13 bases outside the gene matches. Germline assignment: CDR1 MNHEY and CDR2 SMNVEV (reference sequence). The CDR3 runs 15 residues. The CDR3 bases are TGTGCCAGCAGTCGCGGCTTGGGACAGGCGCCGGGCTACACCTTC. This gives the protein CASSRGLGQAPGYTF.

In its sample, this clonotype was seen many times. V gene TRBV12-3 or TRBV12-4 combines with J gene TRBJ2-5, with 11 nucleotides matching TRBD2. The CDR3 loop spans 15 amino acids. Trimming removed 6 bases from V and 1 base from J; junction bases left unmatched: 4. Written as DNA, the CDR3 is TGTGCCAGCAGAATGGGACTAGCGGCCCAAGAGACCCAGTACTTC. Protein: CASRMGLAAQETQYF.

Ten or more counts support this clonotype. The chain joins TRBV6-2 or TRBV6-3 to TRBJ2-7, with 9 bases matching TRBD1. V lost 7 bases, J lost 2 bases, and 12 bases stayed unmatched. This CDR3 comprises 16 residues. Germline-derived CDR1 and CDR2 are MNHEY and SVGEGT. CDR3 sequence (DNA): TGTGCCAGCACCCCACCAGGGACAGGGAAACCCTACGAGCAGTACTTC. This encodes CASTPPGTGKPYEQYF.

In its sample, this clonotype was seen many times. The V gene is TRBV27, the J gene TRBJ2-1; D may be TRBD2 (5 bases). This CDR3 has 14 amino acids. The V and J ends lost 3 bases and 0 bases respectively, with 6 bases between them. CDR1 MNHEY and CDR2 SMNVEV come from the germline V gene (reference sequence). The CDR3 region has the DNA TGTGCCAGCAGTTTGGGGAGCTCCTACAATGAGCAGTTCTTC. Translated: CASSLGSSYNEQFF.

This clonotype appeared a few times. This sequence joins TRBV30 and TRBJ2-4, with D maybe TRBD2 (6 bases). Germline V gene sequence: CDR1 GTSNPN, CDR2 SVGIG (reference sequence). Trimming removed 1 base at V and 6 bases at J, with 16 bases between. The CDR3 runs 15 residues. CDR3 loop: CAWSGGVGSRNIQYF. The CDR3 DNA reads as TGTGCCTGGAGTGGGGGGGTTGGCAGTCGAAACATTCAGTACTTC.

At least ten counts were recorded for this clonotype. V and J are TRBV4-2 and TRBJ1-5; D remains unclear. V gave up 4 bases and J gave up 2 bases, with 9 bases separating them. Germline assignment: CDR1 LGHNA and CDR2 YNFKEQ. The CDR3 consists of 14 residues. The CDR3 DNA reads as TGTGCCAGCAGCCCAGAGGTGGGCAATCAGCCCCAGCATTTT. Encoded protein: CASSPEVGNQPQHF.

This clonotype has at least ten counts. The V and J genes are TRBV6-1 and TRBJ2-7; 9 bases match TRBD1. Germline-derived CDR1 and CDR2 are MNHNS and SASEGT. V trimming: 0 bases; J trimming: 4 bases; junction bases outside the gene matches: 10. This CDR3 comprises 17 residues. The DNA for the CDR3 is TGTGCCAGCAGTGAAGCAGACCCGGGACAGGGCCCTTACGAGCAGTACTTC. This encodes CASSEADPGQGPYEQYF.

Here the CDR3 reads CAWNRLAGETQYF. The CDR3, as DNA: TGTGCCTGGAACCGACTAGCGGGAGAGACCCAGTACTTC. This chain connects TRBV30 to TRBJ2-5; 10 bases fit TRBD2. The CDR3 spans 13 residues. Germline CDR1 GTSNPN, CDR2 SVGIG (reference sequence). The ends lost 4 bases at V and 4 bases at J; junction bases unmatched: 3.

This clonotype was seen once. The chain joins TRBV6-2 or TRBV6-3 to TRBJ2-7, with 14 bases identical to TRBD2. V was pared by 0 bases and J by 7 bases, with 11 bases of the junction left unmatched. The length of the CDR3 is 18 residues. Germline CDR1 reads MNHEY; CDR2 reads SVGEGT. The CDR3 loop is CASSYSLTSGRAGREQYF. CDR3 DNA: TGTGCCAGCAGTTACTCGTTGACTAGCGGGAGGGCCGGACGGGAGCAGTACTTC.

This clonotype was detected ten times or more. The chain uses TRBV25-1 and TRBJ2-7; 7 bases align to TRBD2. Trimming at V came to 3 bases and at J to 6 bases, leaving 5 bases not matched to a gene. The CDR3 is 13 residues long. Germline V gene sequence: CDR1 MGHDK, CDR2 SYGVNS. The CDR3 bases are TGTGCCAGCAGTGAGCCGGGACTACGCGAGCAGTACTTC. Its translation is CASSEPGLREQYF.

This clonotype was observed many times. The CDR3 sequence is CASSPPRQFSYEQYF. CDR3 bases: TGTGCCAGCAGCCCACCGAGACAGTTCTCCTACGAGCAGTACTTC. The chain couples TRBV28 to TRBJ2-7; TRBD1 is a possible D gene (5 bases). Germline lookup yields CDR1 MDHEN and CDR2 SYDVKM. The CDR3 has 15 amino acids. Trimming shortened V by 6 bases and J by 0 bases, and 15 bases separated the two germline ends.

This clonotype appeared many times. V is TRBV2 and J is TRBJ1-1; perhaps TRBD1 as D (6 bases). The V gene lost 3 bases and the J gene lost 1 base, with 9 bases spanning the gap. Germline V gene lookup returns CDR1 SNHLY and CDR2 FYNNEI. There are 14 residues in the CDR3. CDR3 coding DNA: TGTGCCAGCAGTGACAGGGGAGCGAACACTGAAGCTTTCTTT. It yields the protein CASSDRGANTEAFF.

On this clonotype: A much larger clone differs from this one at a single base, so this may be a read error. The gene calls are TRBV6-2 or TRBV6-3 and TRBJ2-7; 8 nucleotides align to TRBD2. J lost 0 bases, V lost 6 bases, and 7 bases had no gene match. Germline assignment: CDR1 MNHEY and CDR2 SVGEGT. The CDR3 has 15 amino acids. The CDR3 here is CASSHSGASSYEQYF. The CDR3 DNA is TGTGCCAGCAGCCATAGCGGGGCGAGCTCCTACGAGCAGTACTTC.

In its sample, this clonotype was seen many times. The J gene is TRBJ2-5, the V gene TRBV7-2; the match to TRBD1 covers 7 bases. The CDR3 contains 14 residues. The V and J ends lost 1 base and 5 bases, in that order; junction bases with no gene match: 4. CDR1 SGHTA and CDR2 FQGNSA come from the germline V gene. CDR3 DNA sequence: TGTGCCAGCAGCTTAGTCAGGGGGTTCGAGACCCAGTACTTC. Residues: CASSLVRGFETQYF.

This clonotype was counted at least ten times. The CDR3 region is CAWSAGGIRETQYF. DNA of the CDR3: TGTGCCTGGAGTGCAGGGGGTATCAGGGAGACCCAGTACTTC. V and J are TRBV30 and TRBJ2-5, with 7 bases that match TRBD1. The V segment lost 1 base and the J segment 5 bases; nucleotides outside the gene matches: 7. CDR3 size: 14 residues. The germline V gene has CDR1 GTSNPN and CDR2 SVGIG (reference sequence).